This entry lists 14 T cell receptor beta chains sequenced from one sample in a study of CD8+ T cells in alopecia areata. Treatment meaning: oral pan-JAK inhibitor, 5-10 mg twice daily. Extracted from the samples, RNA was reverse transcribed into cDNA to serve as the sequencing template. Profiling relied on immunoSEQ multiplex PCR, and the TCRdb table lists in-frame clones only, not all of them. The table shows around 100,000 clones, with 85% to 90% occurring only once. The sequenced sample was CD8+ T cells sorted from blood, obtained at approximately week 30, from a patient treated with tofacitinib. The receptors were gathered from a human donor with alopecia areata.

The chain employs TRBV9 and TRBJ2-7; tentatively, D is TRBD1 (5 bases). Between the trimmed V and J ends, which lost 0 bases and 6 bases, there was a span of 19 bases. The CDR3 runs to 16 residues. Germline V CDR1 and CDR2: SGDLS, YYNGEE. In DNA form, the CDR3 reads TGTGCCAGCAGCGTAGCCGGAAGCAGCAGGGTCGGCGAGCAGTACTTC. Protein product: CASSVAGSSRVGEQYF.

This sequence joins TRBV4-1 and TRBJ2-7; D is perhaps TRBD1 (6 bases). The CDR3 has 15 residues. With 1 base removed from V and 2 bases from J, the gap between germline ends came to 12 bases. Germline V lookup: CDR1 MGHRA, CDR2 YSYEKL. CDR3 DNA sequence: TGCGCCAGCAGCCAAGGAGAGGACAGTCCCTACGAGCAGTACTTC. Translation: CASSQGEDSPYEQYF.

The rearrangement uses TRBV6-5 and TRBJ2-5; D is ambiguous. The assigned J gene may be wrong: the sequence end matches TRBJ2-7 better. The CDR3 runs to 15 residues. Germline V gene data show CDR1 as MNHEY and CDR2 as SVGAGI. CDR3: CASRETALPNYEQYF. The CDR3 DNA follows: TGTGCCAGCAGAGAAACAGCGTTGCCCAACTACGAGCAGTACTTC.

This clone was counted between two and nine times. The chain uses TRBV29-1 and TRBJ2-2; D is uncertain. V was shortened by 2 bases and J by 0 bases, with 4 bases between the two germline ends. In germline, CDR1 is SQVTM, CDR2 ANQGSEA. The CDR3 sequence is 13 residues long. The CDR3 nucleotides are TGCAGCGTTGAAATGTCGAACACCGGGGAGCTGTTTTTT. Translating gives CSVEMSNTGELFF.

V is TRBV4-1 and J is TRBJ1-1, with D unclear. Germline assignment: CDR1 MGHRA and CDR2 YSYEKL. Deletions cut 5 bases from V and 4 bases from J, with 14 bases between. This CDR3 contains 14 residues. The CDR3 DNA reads TGCGCCAGCAGCGCGGAAAGACGTAGCACTGAAGCTTTCTTT. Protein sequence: CASSAERRSTEAFF.

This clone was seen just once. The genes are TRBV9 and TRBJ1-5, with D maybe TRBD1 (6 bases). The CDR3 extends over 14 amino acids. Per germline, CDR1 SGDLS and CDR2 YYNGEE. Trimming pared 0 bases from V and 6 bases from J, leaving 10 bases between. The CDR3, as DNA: TGTGCCAGCAGCGTAGGGGGGGGCCCTCAGCCCCAGCATTTT. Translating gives CASSVGGGPQPQHF.

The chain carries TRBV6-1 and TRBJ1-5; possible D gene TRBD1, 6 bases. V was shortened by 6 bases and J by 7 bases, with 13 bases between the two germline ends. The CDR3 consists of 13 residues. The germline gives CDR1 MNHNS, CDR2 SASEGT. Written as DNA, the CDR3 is TGTGCCAGCAGCGCACAGGGAGAACAGCCCCAGCATTTT. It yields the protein CASSAQGEQPQHF.

The CDR3 DNA reads as TGCGCCAGCAGCTTGGAAGTATTAAGCTCCTACAATGAGCAGTTCTTC. Translated: CASSLEVLSSYNEQFF. The chain links TRBV5-1 to TRBJ2-1; D uncertain. This CDR3 is 16 amino acids long. The V end lost 0 bases, the J end lost 0 bases, and 10 bases lay between the germline ends. The V gene's germline CDR1 is SGHRS and CDR2 YFSETQ.

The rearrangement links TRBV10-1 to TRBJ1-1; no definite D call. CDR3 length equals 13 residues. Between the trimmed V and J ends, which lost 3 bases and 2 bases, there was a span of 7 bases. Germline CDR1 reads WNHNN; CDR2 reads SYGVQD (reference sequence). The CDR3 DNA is TGCGCCAGCAGTGAAACTTTAAACACTGAAGCTTTCTTT. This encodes CASSETLNTEAFF.

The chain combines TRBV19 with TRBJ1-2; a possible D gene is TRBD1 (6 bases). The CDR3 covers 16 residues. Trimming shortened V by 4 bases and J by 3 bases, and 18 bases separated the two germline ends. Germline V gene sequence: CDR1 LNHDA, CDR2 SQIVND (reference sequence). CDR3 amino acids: CASSTTGPQNYYGYTF. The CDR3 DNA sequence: TGTGCCAGTAGTACGACAGGCCCCCAAAACTACTATGGCTACACCTTC. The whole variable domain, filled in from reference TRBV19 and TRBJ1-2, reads DGGITQSPKYLFRKEGQNVTLSCEQNLNHDAMYWYRQDPGQGLRLIYYSQIVNDFQKGDIAEGYSVSREKKESFPLTVTSAQKNPTAFYLCASSTTGPQNYYGYTFGSGTRLTVV.

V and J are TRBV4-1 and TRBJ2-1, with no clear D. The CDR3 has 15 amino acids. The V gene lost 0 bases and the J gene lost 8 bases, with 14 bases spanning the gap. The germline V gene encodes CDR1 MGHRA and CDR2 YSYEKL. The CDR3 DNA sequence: TGCGCCAGCAGCCAAGATCCCAAGAGTTTCTATGAGCAGTTCTTC. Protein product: CASSQDPKSFYEQFF.

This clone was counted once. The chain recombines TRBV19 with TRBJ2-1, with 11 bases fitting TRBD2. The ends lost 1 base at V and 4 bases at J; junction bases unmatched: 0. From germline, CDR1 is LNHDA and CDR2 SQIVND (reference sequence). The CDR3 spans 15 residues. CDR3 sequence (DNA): TGTGCCAGTAGTATAGGGACTAGCGGGTACAATGAGCAGTTCTTC. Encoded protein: CASSIGTSGYNEQFF.

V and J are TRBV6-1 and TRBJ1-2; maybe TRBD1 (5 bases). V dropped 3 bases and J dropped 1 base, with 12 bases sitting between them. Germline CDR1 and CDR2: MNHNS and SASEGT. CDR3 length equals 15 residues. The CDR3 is CASSEVGTVNYGYTF. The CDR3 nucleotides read TGTGCCAGCAGTGAGGTCGGGACGGTTAACTATGGCTACACCTTC.

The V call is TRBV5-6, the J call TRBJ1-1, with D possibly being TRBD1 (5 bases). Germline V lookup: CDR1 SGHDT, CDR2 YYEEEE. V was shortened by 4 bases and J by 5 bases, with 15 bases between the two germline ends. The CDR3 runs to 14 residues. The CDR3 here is CASSIPKWGTEAFF. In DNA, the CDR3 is TGTGCCAGCAGCATTCCGAAATGGGGGACTGAAGCTTTCTTT.